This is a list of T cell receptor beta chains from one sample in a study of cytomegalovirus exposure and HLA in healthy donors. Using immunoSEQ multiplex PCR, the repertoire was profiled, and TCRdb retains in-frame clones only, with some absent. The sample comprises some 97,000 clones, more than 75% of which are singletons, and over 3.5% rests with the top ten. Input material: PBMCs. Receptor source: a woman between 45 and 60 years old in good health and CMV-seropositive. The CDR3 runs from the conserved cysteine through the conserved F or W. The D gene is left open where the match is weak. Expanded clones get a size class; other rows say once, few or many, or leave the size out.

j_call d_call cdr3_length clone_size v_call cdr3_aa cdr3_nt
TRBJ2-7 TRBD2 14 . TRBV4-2 CASSFSGSKYEQYF TGTGCCAGCAGTTTCAGCGGGAGTAAATACGAGCAGTACTTC
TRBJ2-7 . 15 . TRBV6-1 CASSEPDYPRHEQYF TGTGCCAGCAGTGAACCCGACTACCCTCGCCACGAGCAGTACTTC
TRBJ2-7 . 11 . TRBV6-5 CASSQGGEQYF TGTGCCAGCAGTCAAGGGGGCGAGCAGTACTTC
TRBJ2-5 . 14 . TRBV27 CASSYRPGSETRYF TGTGCCAGCAGTTACCGACCGGGATCAGAGACCCGGTACTTC
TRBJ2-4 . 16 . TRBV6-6 CASSPDSTLAKNIQYF TGTGCCAGCAGCCCGGACAGTACCTTAGCCAAAAACATTCAGTACTTC
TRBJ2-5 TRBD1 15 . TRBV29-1 CSAVAPGQGWETQYF TGCAGCGCTGTGGCTCCGGGACAGGGTTGGGAGACCCAGTACTTC
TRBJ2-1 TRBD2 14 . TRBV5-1 CASSLGTSGPEQFF TGCGCCAGCAGCCTCGGGACTAGTGGCCCTGAGCAGTTCTTC
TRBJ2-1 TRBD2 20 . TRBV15 CATSRGPGLAGEGSYNEQFF TGTGCCACCAGCAGGGGACCGGGACTAGCGGGAGAGGGATCCTACAATGAGCAGTTCTTC
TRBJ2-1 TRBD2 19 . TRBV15 CATSRSLAGGSSSYNEQFF TGTGCCACCAGCAGAAGCCTAGCGGGGGGTTCCAGCTCCTACAATGAGCAGTTCTTC
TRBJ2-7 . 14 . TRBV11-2 CASSFGQASYEQYF TGTGCCAGCAGCTTTGGGCAGGCCTCCTACGAGCAGTACTTC
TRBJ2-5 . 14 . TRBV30 CAINPVGGQETQYF TGTGCCATAAACCCGGTTGGAGGGCAAGAGACCCAGTACTTC
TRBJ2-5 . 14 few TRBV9 CASSVGTVAETQYF TGTGCCAGCAGCGTAGGGACTGTCGCAGAGACCCAGTACTTC
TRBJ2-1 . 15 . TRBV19 CASSQGPSSYNEQFF TGTGCCAGCTCGCAGGGGCCGAGCTCCTACAATGAGCAGTTCTTC
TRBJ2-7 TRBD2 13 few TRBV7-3 CASSTSGGYEQYF TGTGCCAGCAGCACTAGCGGAGGCTACGAGCAGTACTTC
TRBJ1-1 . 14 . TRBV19 CASLEGFEGTEAFF TGTGCCAGCCTAGAAGGGTTCGAGGGCACTGAAGCTTTCTTT
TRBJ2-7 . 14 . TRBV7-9 CASSFQGSSYEQYF TGTGCCAGCAGCTTCCAGGGATCTTCCTACGAGCAGTACTTC
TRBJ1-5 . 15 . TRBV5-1 CASSPSGTQNQPQHF TGTGCCAGCAGCCCCTCCGGGACACAAAATCAGCCCCAGCATTTT
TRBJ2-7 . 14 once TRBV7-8 CASSLAKAGIQQYF TGTGCCAGCAGCTTAGCTAAGGCCGGGATCCAGCAGTACTTC
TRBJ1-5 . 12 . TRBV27 CASSPVGQPQHF TGTGCCAGCAGCCCGGTCGGGCAGCCCCAGCATTTT
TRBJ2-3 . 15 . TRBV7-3 CASSLAGASTDTQYF TGTGCCAGCAGCTTAGCGGGGGCAAGCACAGATACGCAGTATTTT
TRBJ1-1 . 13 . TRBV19 CASRGIMNTEAFF TGTGCCAGTCGGGGAATAATGAACACTGAAGCTTTCTTT
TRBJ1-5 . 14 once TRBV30 CAWSMGASNQPQHF TGTGCCTGGAGTATGGGGGCGAGCAATCAGCCCCAGCATTTT